This TCR beta chain stems from a study of blood T cell repertoires in COVID-19. Study-level information: Samples came from the United States, Italy and Spain, spanning acute and convalescent COVID-19.

Per germline, CDR1 MNHEY and CDR2 SMNVEV (reference sequence). V gave up 1 base and J gave up 0 bases, with 15 bases separating them. CDR3 length: 17 amino acids. In Seattle, patients joined the study during active infection and were tracked longitudinally. In the original analysis: It was from reference gene primer amplification that nucleated cell counts were estimated. Generated by immunoSEQ multiplex PCR, the TCRdb table keeps only in-frame clones and is missing some. V, J and clone size were drawn from that table, and D and trimming were deduced from the DNA. This table has about 250,000 clones, around 91% appearing once.

The sequenced material came from peripheral blood. The sequence was collected from a woman aged 55 to 70 with COVID-19, enrolled during active disease. The chain joins TRBV27 to TRBJ2-5; TRBD2 might be the D (7 bases). The CDR3 DNA reads as TGTGCCAGCAGTTTATTCGGTGCGGGGGCCAACCAAGAGACCCAGTACTTC. Residues: CASSLFGAGANQETQYF.